The 27 T cell receptor beta chains below all came from one sample that was sequenced in a study of T cell responses to AZD1222 COVID-19 vaccine. Sequencing used immunoSEQ multiplex PCR; TCRdb keeps in-frame clones, though not all of them. The table records some 150,000 clones, 92% of them present only once. Sequenced material: peripheral blood, taken on day 0 of MenACWY control vaccination. The receptors stem from an adult in good health.

This chain connects TRBV14 to TRBJ2-7, with TRBD2 as a possible D gene (5 bases). Looked up from germline, CDR1 is SGHDN and CDR2 is FVKESK. This CDR3 spans 15 amino acids. Trimming stripped 2 bases from V and 0 bases from J, with 11 bases between. The CDR3 loop reads CASSQHAGLSYEQYF. The CDR3 nucleotides read TGTGCCAGCAGCCAACACGCGGGCCTCTCCTACGAGCAGTACTTC.

The chain links TRBV5-1 to TRBJ2-4; TRBD2 aligns across 8 bases. Trimming at V came to 3 bases and at J to 9 bases, leaving 8 bases not matched to a gene. The germline gives CDR1 SGHRS, CDR2 YFSETQ. There are 14 residues in the CDR3. This CDR3 is CASSSGLAPFIQYF. CDR3 coding DNA: TGCGCCAGCAGCTCTGGACTAGCTCCTTTCATTCAGTACTTC.

This chain links TRBV19 with TRBJ2-5, with D possibly matching TRBD2 (5 bases). CDR3 size: 13 residues. The V end lost 5 bases, the J end lost 9 bases, and 16 bases lay between the germline ends. Germline assignment: CDR1 LNHDA and CDR2 SQIVND (reference sequence). The DNA for the CDR3 is TGTGCCAGTAGTCCCGGACTCGGCGCTTCCCAGTACTTC. It yields the protein CASSPGLGASQYF.

The chain employs TRBV7-9 and TRBJ2-5; 9 positions agree with TRBD2. The CDR3 has 14 amino acids. In germline, CDR1 is SEHNR, CDR2 FQNEAQ (reference sequence). V gave up 4 bases and J gave up 2 bases; unmatched junction bases: 2. CDR3 residues: CASSSSGTQETQYF. CDR3 coding DNA: TGTGCCAGCAGCTCTAGCGGGACTCAAGAGACCCAGTACTTC. The entire variable domain, with the rest obtained from reference TRBV7-9 and TRBJ2-5, is as follows: DTGVSQNPRHKITKRGQNVTFRCDPISEHNRLYWYRQTLGQGPEFLTYFQNEAQLEKSRLLSDRFSAERPKGSFSTLEIQRTEQGDSAMYLCASSSSGTQETQYFGPGTRLLVL.

This chain connects TRBV19 to TRBJ1-1; no firm D call. The CDR3 loop spans 13 amino acids. V lost 6 bases and J lost 2, with 10 bases in between. CDR1 and CDR2 from the germline V gene are LNHDA and SQIVND (reference sequence). CDR3: CASSIQSNTEAFF. The CDR3 DNA is TGTGCCAGTAGCATCCAGAGTAACACTGAAGCTTTCTTT.

The rearrangement uses TRBV27 and TRBJ2-3; a weak D match, TRBD2 (6 bases). The CDR3 sequence is 12 residues long. Germline CDR1 MNHEY, CDR2 SMNVEV (reference sequence). Trimming pared 7 bases from V and 6 bases from J, leaving 11 bases between. CDR3 nucleotide sequence: TGTGCCAGCATGGGCGGGACCGATACGCAGTATTTT. Protein: CASMGGTDTQYF.

The V and J genes are TRBV24-1 and TRBJ1-5; no clear D gene. This CDR3 has 13 residues. V was pared by 5 bases and J by 1 base, with 5 bases between. Germline lookup yields CDR1 KGHDR and CDR2 SFDVKD. CDR3 nucleotides: TGTGCCACCAGTGGCACGAGCAATCAGCCCCAGCATTTT. It translates to CATSGTSNQPQHF.

This clone showed up just a few times. V is TRBV27 and J is TRBJ2-2; 8 positions match TRBD1. This CDR3 has 14 amino acids. Looked up from germline, CDR1 is MNHEY and CDR2 is SMNVEV (reference sequence). V trimming: 6 bases; J trimming: 7 bases; junction bases outside the gene matches: 7. This CDR3 is CASSDQGAGGELFF. CDR3 coding DNA: TGTGCCAGCAGCGATCAGGGGGCAGGCGGGGAGCTGTTTTTT.

The chain uses TRBV7-2 and TRBJ1-5; possibly TRBD1 for D (5 bases). The CDR3 loop spans 15 amino acids. Trimming shortened V by 5 bases and J by 9 bases, and 20 bases separated the two germline ends. Germline V CDR1 and CDR2: SGHTA, FQGNSA. DNA of the CDR3: TGTGCCAGCAGCCTCGGCTCGGGGGTCCTACGGCCCCAGCATTTT. Translating gives CASSLGSGVLRPQHF.

This sequence joins TRBV4-3 and TRBJ1-1, with D perhaps TRBD1 (6 bases). CDR1 and CDR2 from the germline V gene are LGHNA and YSLEER. The CDR3 loop spans 15 amino acids. V shed 1 base and J shed 5 bases, with 14 bases lying between them. DNA for the CDR3: TGCGCCAGCAGCCAAGCCCTGGTAGGGGGGACTGAAGCTTTCTTT. Amino acid sequence: CASSQALVGGTEAFF.

This rearrangement joins TRBV18 to TRBJ2-1; TRBD2 matches at 12 bases. Germline trimming cut 6 bases from V and 2 bases from J; bases unmatched to any gene: 5. CDR3 length equals 16 residues. From germline, CDR1 is KGHSH and CDR2 LQKENI. The chain's CDR3 is CASSPGTSGPYNEQFF. Written as DNA, the CDR3 is TGTGCCAGCTCCCCTGGGACTAGCGGGCCCTACAATGAGCAGTTCTTC.

The chain is built from TRBV19 and TRBJ2-2; D not resolved. CDR1 LNHDA and CDR2 SQIVND come from the germline V gene (reference sequence). With 3 bases removed from V and 10 bases from J, the gap between germline ends came to 6 bases. The CDR3 sequence is 11 residues long. The CDR3 DNA reads TGTGCCAGTAGTATCGGAGAGGAGCTGTTTTTT. Amino acids: CASSIGEELFF.

J is TRBJ1-1 and V is TRBV7-2; D is ambiguous. V lost 4 bases and J 3 bases, leaving 12 bases between the germline ends. The CDR3 has 14 residues. From germline, CDR1 is SGHTA and CDR2 FQGNSA. The CDR3 coding sequence is TGTGCCAGCAGCTACTCCCCCCCGGACACTGAAGCTTTCTTT. Translation: CASSYSPPDTEAFF.

V gene TRBV14 combines with J gene TRBJ1-1; possibly TRBD1 for D (6 bases). The CDR3 is 14 residues long. Germline lookup yields CDR1 SGHDN and CDR2 FVKESK. V was trimmed by 1 base and J by 6 bases, leaving 12 bases between them. The CDR3 loop is CASSQGTAVAEAFF. The DNA for the CDR3 is TGTGCCAGCAGCCAAGGGACAGCCGTCGCTGAAGCTTTCTTT.

This chain links TRBV5-1 with TRBJ2-1; D might be TRBD1 or TRBD2, each matching 5 bases. Per the germline V gene, CDR1 is SGHRS and CDR2 is YFSETQ. The CDR3 covers 15 residues. V was clipped by 2 bases and J by 6 bases, with 15 bases between them. This chain's CDR3 is CASSFSELGGNEQFF. CDR3 DNA: TGCGCCAGCAGCTTCTCCGAACTTGGGGGCAATGAGCAGTTCTTC. Variable domain in full (rest from reference TRBV5-1 and TRBJ2-1): KAGVTQTPRYLIKTRGQQVTLSCSPISGHRSVSWYQQTPGQGLQFLFEYFSETQRNKGNFPGRFSGRQFSNSRSEMNVSTLELGDSALYLCASSFSELGGNEQFFGPGTRLTVL.

This rearrangement joins TRBV6-9 to TRBJ1-4; D is uncertain. Germline values: CDR1 MNHGY, CDR2 SVAAGI. Trimming removed 6 bases at V and 12 bases at J, with 8 bases between. The CDR3 length is 10 residues. The CDR3 sequence: CASSYLELFF. CDR3 nucleotides: TGTGCCAGCAGCTACCTCGAACTGTTTTTT.

The chain is built from TRBV12-5 and TRBJ1-1; the match to TRBD1 covers 7 bases. V lost 1 base to trimming and J lost 3 bases; unmatched junction nucleotides: 8. Per germline, CDR1 LGHNT and CDR2 FRNRAP. CDR3 length: 16 residues. The DNA for the CDR3 is TGTGCTAGTGGTTTGGGGTCAGGGGGGAGGTACACTGAAGCTTTCTTT. Translated, it gives CASGLGSGGRYTEAFF.

V is TRBV19 and J is TRBJ2-1; 8 nucleotides agree with TRBD2. Germline V gene data show CDR1 as LNHDA and CDR2 as SQIVND (reference sequence). This CDR3 region has 15 residues. V shed 7 bases, J shed 2 bases, and the junction held 7 bases outside the gene matches. This CDR3 is CASNEPGLAYNEQFF. In DNA, the CDR3 is TGTGCCAGTAACGAACCGGGACTAGCCTACAATGAGCAGTTCTTC.

The gene calls are TRBV7-2 and TRBJ2-7; no clear D. The V gene lost 4 bases and the J gene lost 6 bases, with 13 bases spanning the gap. The CDR3 consists of 13 residues. The germline V gene has CDR1 SGHTA and CDR2 FQGNSA. CDR3: CASSSLLSVEQYF. For the CDR3, the DNA is TGTGCCAGCAGCTCACTACTATCGGTCGAGCAGTACTTC.

J is TRBJ2-7 and V is TRBV19, with D perhaps matching TRBD1 (5 bases). The CDR3 contains 13 residues. Trimming took 3 bases from V and 3 from J, leaving 9 bases between them. Germline CDR1 is LNHDA and CDR2 is SQIVND (reference sequence). CDR3 bases: TGTGCCAGTAGTATCTTAGGACACTACGAGCAGTACTTC. Protein: CASSILGHYEQYF.

V usage is TRBV3-1 (or the pseudogene TRBV3-2) and J usage is TRBJ2-3; either TRBD1 or TRBD2 may supply D (5 bases each). Germline CDR1 and CDR2: LGHDT and YNNKEL (reference sequence). The CDR3 covers 15 residues. V gave up 4 bases and J gave up 3 bases, with 14 bases separating them. This chain's CDR3 is CASSRSGQGTDTQYF. In nucleotides, the CDR3 is TGTGCCAGCAGCCGAAGCGGCCAGGGTACAGATACGCAGTATTTT.

This sequence joins TRBV5-1 and TRBJ1-1; D uncertain. Germline CDR1 reads SGHRS; CDR2 reads YFSETQ. CDR3 length: 12 amino acids. V shed 0 bases and J shed 1 base, with 1 base lying between them. The CDR3 region has the DNA TGCGCCAGCAGCTTGGCGAACACTGAAGCTTTCTTT. It codes for CASSLANTEAFF. The full variable domain, rest sourced from reference TRBV5-1 and TRBJ1-1, is KAGVTQTPRYLIKTRGQQVTLSCSPISGHRSVSWYQQTPGQGLQFLFEYFSETQRNKGNFPGRFSGRQFSNSRSEMNVSTLELGDSALYLCASSLANTEAFFGQGTRLTVV.

This clone is a singleton in its sample. The chain recombines TRBV6-5 with TRBJ1-1; TRBD1 is a possible D gene (5 bases). The V end lost 1 base, the J end lost 4 bases, and 13 bases lay between the germline ends. The CDR3 extends over 15 amino acids. CDR1 and CDR2 from the germline V gene are MNHEY and SVGAGI. CDR3 coding DNA: TGTGCCAGCAGTTACTGGGGCACCATGGGCACTGAAGCTTTCTTT. This encodes CASSYWGTMGTEAFF.

This chain joins TRBV29-1 and TRBJ1-2; maybe TRBD1 (5 bases). Germline V lookup: CDR1 SQVTM, CDR2 ANQGSEA. Deletions cut 7 bases from V and 8 bases from J, with 14 bases between. The CDR3 consists of 11 residues. Here the CDR3 reads CSALGVLGYTF. The CDR3 nucleotides are TGCAGCGCCCTGGGGGTTCTCGGCTACACCTTC.

V and J are TRBV19 and TRBJ2-7; D is ambiguous. Trimming pared 1 base from V and 2 bases from J, leaving 6 bases between. This CDR3 spans 13 amino acids. Looked up from germline, CDR1 is LNHDA and CDR2 is SQIVND (reference sequence). DNA for the CDR3: TGTGCCAGTAGTATAGGCCAGCCCTACGAGCAGTACTTC. It encodes CASSIGQPYEQYF.

The genes are TRBV11-3 and TRBJ1-6; D not resolved. This CDR3 is built from 13 residues. V gave up 3 bases and J gave up 7 bases, with 7 bases separating them. Germline CDR1 and CDR2: SGHNT and YENEEA. The CDR3 nucleotides are TGTGCCAGCAGCTTTAAAAGGAATTCACCCCTCCACTTT. It codes for CASSFKRNSPLHF.

CDR3 DNA: TGTGCCAGCAGTCCCTGGTGGGAGGGCCAGTACGAGCAGTACTTC. It is translated as CASSPWWEGQYEQYF. The chain couples TRBV27 to TRBJ2-7; 7 bases align to TRBD2. V was clipped by 5 bases and J by 4 bases; unmatched bases: 11. Germline assignment: CDR1 MNHEY and CDR2 SMNVEV (reference sequence). The CDR3 loop spans 15 amino acids.